Here is one T cell receptor beta chain with its context. What it binds is not known. Making use of molecular barcodes, quantitative 5'-RACE generated TCR beta libraries. One entry per CDR3 protein, called by TCRdb with MiXCR from the 5' RACE reads. The sample yields roughly 180,000 distinct CDR3 sequences, approximately 13% seen once. These data are taken from a study of CD8 T cells in ankylosing spondylitis. Study-level points and caveats: Reported data indicate significant enrichment of disease-linked clones within matched ankylosing spondylitis synovial fluid.

There are 16 residues in the CDR3. Germline trimming cut 5 bases from V and 6 bases from J; bases unmatched to any gene: 15. Germline V lookup: CDR1 SGHTA, CDR2 FQGNSA. This TCR was recovered from a female donor with ankylosing spondylitis or in good health (not recorded which). The chain uses TRBV7-2 and TRBJ2-7, with 8 bases identical to TRBD2. Sequenced sample: blood, either unsorted or a sorted T cell fraction (not recorded which). CDR3 in amino acids: CASSRAGGRIVSEQYF. In DNA form, the CDR3 reads TGTGCCAGCAGCCGGGCGGGAGGTAGGATTGTTTCCGAGCAGTACTTC.